The entry that follows covers one T cell receptor beta chain sequence. The sample comes from a study of blood T cells in healthy people across ages. Isolated PBMCs totaled at least 7 million in each sample. Then a second PCR, running about 6 to 12 cycles, was carried out with a sample-barcoded 5' primer and a J-beta primer mix. Each cDNA molecule was tagged by a template-switch adaptor that had 12 random nucleotides. TCRdb re-derived calls from the 5' RACE reads in MiXCR, one entry per CDR3 protein. The profile shows about 720,000 distinct CDR3 sequences, roughly 25% of them singletons. V lost 6 bases, J lost 6 bases, and 17 bases lay in between. CDR1 is KGHSH, CDR2 LQKENI, per germline. The CDR3 is 15 amino acids. This sample also appeared in a second study, on T cells of mothers and their children. That source reports: Every microgram of extracted RNA entered cDNA synthesis, around 1.4 ug per 15 ul. The study found thymic selection shapes TCR recombination output similarly in related and unrelated pairs.

The sequence derives from a boy aged 5-17 years in good health. The chain uses TRBV18 and TRBJ1-4; D gene unclear. The sequenced sample was blood. The CDR3 spells CASSPIGVEYEKLFF. CDR3 DNA sequence: TGTGCCAGCTCTCCAATCGGGGTGGAATATGAAAAACTGTTTTTT.